A selection of T cell receptor beta chains follows, all from one sample in a study of blood T cell repertoires in COVID-19. Using immunoSEQ multiplex PCR, the repertoire was profiled, and TCRdb retains in-frame clones only, with some absent. The top ten hold 9.1% of the sample, which has about 160,000 clones, 80% to 85% seen once. The sequencing sample was made of peripheral blood. The receptors were gathered from a woman aged 80 or over with active or convalescent COVID-19. Each CDR3 is given with its conserved first and last residue. D genes are given only for firm matches. The size field is filled for only some rows; it gives once, few, many or a size class.

D gene,CDR3 length,V gene,J gene,clone size,CDR3 protein,CDR3 DNA
-,18,TRBV19,TRBJ1-6,-,CASSDQGPTSSYNSPLHF,TGTGCCAGTAGCGATCAGGGTCCGACGAGCTCCTATAATTCACCCCTCCACTTT
-,15,TRBV9,TRBJ2-2,-,CASSVAGVGTGELFF,TGTGCCAGCAGCGTAGCAGGGGTAGGGACCGGGGAGCTGTTTTTT
-,14,TRBV6-5,TRBJ2-7,few,CASRPSRAGNEQYF,TGTGCCAGCAGACCCTCCAGGGCGGGAAACGAGCAGTACTTC
TRBD1,14,TRBV6-5,TRBJ1-2,-,CASTGAGGYYGYTF,TGTGCCAGCACCGGGGCAGGGGGCTACTATGGCTACACCTTC
-,16,TRBV5-1,TRBJ1-4,-,CASSLEGGPFNEKLFF,TGCGCCAGCAGCTTAGAAGGCGGCCCATTTAATGAAAAACTGTTTTTT
TRBD1,15,TRBV6-6,TRBJ2-7,once,CASIHGQAASYEQYF,TGTGCCAGCATTCACGGACAGGCCGCCTCCTACGAGCAGTACTTC
TRBD1,16,TRBV7-9,TRBJ2-1,-,CASSARGQGLNNEQFF,TGTGCCAGCAGCGCCCGGGGACAGGGGCTTAACAATGAGCAGTTCTTC
TRBD1,15,TRBV7-2,TRBJ1-3,-,CASSMTGGEGNTIYF,TGTGCCAGCAGCATGACAGGGGGCGAAGGAAACACCATATATTTT
TRBD1,15,TRBV6-2/TRBV6-3,TRBJ2-5,once,CASSSGRGPSETQYF,TGTGCCAGCAGTTCGGGCAGGGGGCCATCGGAGACCCAGTACTTC
TRBD1,16,TRBV27,TRBJ1-4,-,CASSSDRAPTNEKLFF,TGTGCCAGCAGTTCGGACAGGGCCCCAACTAATGAAAAACTGTTTTTT
-,14,TRBV6-6,TRBJ1-5,once,CASRMDISNQPQHF,TGTGCCAGCAGGATGGACATCAGCAATCAGCCCCAGCATTTT
TRBD2,13,TRBV19,TRBJ2-1,-,CASSKGLAGEQFF,TGTGCCAGTAGTAAGGGACTAGCAGGCGAGCAGTTCTTC
-,15,TRBV5-8,TRBJ2-2,-,CASSPGETNTGELFF,TGTGCCAGCAGCCCGGGAGAGACCAACACCGGGGAGCTGTTTTTT
-,12,TRBV18,TRBJ2-7,-,CASSPSNYEQYF,TGTGCCAGCTCACCTAGTAACTACGAGCAGTACTTC
-,14,TRBV6-5,TRBJ2-7,-,CATSGGTGSYEQYF,TGTGCCACCTCGGGGGGGACAGGGTCCTACGAGCAGTACTTC